The 27 T cell receptor beta chains below all came from one sample that was sequenced in a study of T cell changes during pregnancy in multiple sclerosis. This table comes from immunoSEQ multiplex PCR, and its TCRdb copy is limited to in-frame clones, with some not included. The sample carries 65,000 to 95,000 clones, 89% recorded once. The source was peripheral blood, collected before pregnancy. These receptors originate from a female donor with multiple sclerosis, enrolled in a pregnancy study.

J is TRBJ1-5 and V is TRBV7-2; the match to TRBD1 covers 8 bases. The CDR3 loop spans 14 amino acids. J lost 4 bases, V lost 5 bases, and 4 bases had no gene match. Germline V lookup: CDR1 SGHTA, CDR2 FQGNSA. Here the CDR3 DNA reads TGTGCCAGCAGCCCGGACAGGGCGAATCAGCCCCAGCATTTT. Protein sequence: CASSPDRANQPQHF. Combining the CDR3 with reference TRBV7-2 and TRBJ1-5 gives the whole variable domain GAGVSQSPSNKVTEKGKDVELRCDPISGHTALYWYRQSLGQGLEFLIYFQGNSAPDKSGLPSDRFSAERTGGSVSTLTIQRTQQEDSAVYLCASSPDRANQPQHFGDGTRLSIL.

The chain has TRBV15 and TRBJ1-2; 7 bases are shared with TRBD1. There are 19 residues in the CDR3. CDR1 is LNHNV, CDR2 YYDKDF, per germline (reference sequence). The J segment lost 4 bases and the V segment lost 1 base, leaving 18 bases of the junction unmatched. The CDR3 nucleotides read TGTGCCACCAGCAGAGCAAGGGTGCAGGGGACAGCCGCTGTCTATGGCTACACCTTC. Translation gives CATSRARVQGTAAVYGYTF.

The chain carries TRBV6-1 and TRBJ2-1, with D possibly being TRBD2 (6 bases). Trimming took 11 bases from V and 15 from J, leaving 20 bases between them. Germline CDR1 MNHNS, CDR2 SASEGT. This CDR3 has 11 amino acids. The CDR3: CASRGTPRGFF. DNA for the CDR3: TGTGCCTCGAGAGGGACCCCGCGGGGGTTCTTC.

The genes are TRBV27 and TRBJ1-1; the D gene is possibly TRBD1 (5 bases). Germline V gene data show CDR1 as MNHEY and CDR2 as SMNVEV (reference sequence). This CDR3 comprises 14 residues. V was cut by 6 bases and J by 5 bases, with 16 bases left in between. The CDR3 DNA follows: TGTGCCAGCAGGTTACGGGGGGGAGGTACTGAAGCTTTCTTT. Translated: CASRLRGGGTEAFF.

V and J are TRBV5-5 and TRBJ2-7, with 7 bases aligning to TRBD1. This CDR3 has 13 amino acids. V was pared by 2 bases and J by 2 bases, with 1 base of the junction left unmatched. The germline V gene encodes CDR1 SGHKS and CDR2 YYEKEE (reference sequence). As DNA, the CDR3 is TGTGCCAGCAGCTTCCAGGGGGCCTACGAGCAGTACTTC. Its translation is CASSFQGAYEQYF.

The chain employs TRBV19 and TRBJ1-1; 9 bases are a match to TRBD1. The germline V gene encodes CDR1 LNHDA and CDR2 SQIVND (reference sequence). V gave up 2 bases and J gave up 3 bases; unmatched junction bases: 10. The CDR3 length is 17 residues. The CDR3 DNA sequence: TGTGCCAGTAGTATACCCCGGACAGGGGAGACATACACTGAAGCTTTCTTT. Its translation: CASSIPRTGETYTEAFF.

This chain connects TRBV6-6 to TRBJ1-1; possible D gene TRBD1, 5 bases. Trimming stripped 6 bases from V and 4 bases from J, with 12 bases between. Germline assignment: CDR1 MNHNY and CDR2 SVGAGI (reference sequence). CDR3 length: 13 amino acids. The CDR3 here is CASSQGVSTEAFF. CDR3 in DNA: TGTGCCAGCAGCCAAGGGGTGAGCACTGAAGCTTTCTTT.

The chain has TRBV10-3 and TRBJ2-5, with 8 bases matching TRBD1. CDR1 and CDR2 (germline): ENHRY, SYGVKD. Trimming took 0 bases from V and 4 from J; bases not matched to a gene: 4. The CDR3 totals 15 residues. This chain's CDR3 is CAISESTGVTETQYF. DNA for the CDR3: TGTGCCATCAGTGAGTCGACAGGGGTTACAGAGACCCAGTACTTC.

This sequence joins TRBV5-8 and TRBJ2-3; D is undetermined. CDR3 length equals 14 residues. Germline V lookup: CDR1 SGHTS, CDR2 YDEGEE. V was cut by 4 bases and J by 3 bases, with 12 bases left in between. CDR3 sequence reads: CASSPRAGTDTQYF. The CDR3 coding sequence is TGTGCCAGCAGCCCCCGAGCCGGGACAGATACGCAGTATTTT. Full variable domain (remainder filled in from reference TRBV5-8 and TRBJ2-3): EAGVTQSPTHLIKTRGQQATLRCSPISGHTSVYWYQQALGLGLQFLLWYDEGEERNRGNFPPRFSGRQFPNYSSELNVNALELEDSALYLCASSPRAGTDTQYFGPGTRLTVL.

The chain employs TRBV28 and TRBJ2-7, with 9 bases that match TRBD1. Germline V gives CDR1 MDHEN, CDR2 SYDVKM. V trimming: 6 bases; J trimming: 3 bases; junction bases outside the gene matches: 9. CDR3 size: 15 residues. The CDR3 sequence: CASRKPGQGYYEQYF. CDR3 in DNA: TGTGCCAGCAGAAAACCGGGACAGGGATACTACGAGCAGTACTTC.

Turning to this clone: The sample has other DNA sequences that encode this CDR3 too. V and J are TRBV18 and TRBJ1-1; tentatively, D is TRBD1 (5 bases). CDR1 is KGHSH, CDR2 LQKENI, per germline. This CDR3 is 13 amino acids long. The V gene lost 3 bases and the J gene lost 1 base, with 6 bases spanning the gap. CDR3 amino acids: CASSPQGNTEAFF. The CDR3 DNA sequence: TGTGCCAGCTCACCGCAGGGGAACACTGAAGCTTTCTTT.

V and J are TRBV5-1 and TRBJ1-2; 7 bases match TRBD1. The CDR3 loop spans 14 amino acids. V was clipped by 0 bases and J by 8 bases; unmatched bases: 7. Germline CDR1 is SGHRS and CDR2 is YFSETQ. The CDR3 nucleotides are TGCGCCAGCAGCTTGGAACAGGGGCTTCAGGGCTACACCTTC. Amino acid sequence: CASSLEQGLQGYTF.

The chain joins TRBV6-1 to TRBJ1-5; D perhaps matches TRBD1 (5 bases). V was cut by 0 bases and J by 4 bases, with 10 bases left in between. Per the germline V gene, CDR1 is MNHNS and CDR2 is SASEGT. CDR3 length: 15 amino acids. CDR3 coding DNA: TGTGCCAGCAGTGAAGCTACGACAGCAAATCAGCCCCAGCATTTT. It codes for CASSEATTANQPQHF.

This chain links TRBV19 with TRBJ2-3; 7 nucleotides agree with TRBD2. With 6 bases clipped from V and 2 bases from J, the junction kept 11 bases outside the gene matches. Germline lookup yields CDR1 LNHDA and CDR2 SQIVND (reference sequence). This CDR3 is 16 amino acids long. The CDR3 DNA sequence: TGTGCCAGTAGCACCCGACTAGCAGGGAACACAGATACGCAGTATTTT. The encoded protein is CASSTRLAGNTDTQYF.

The chain joins TRBV6-6 to TRBJ2-7; weak D call: TRBD1 (6 bases). The V gene lost 10 bases and the J gene lost 5 bases, with 24 bases spanning the gap. CDR3 size: 15 residues. Germline lookup yields CDR1 MNHNY and CDR2 SVGAGI (reference sequence). Here the CDR3 reads CATRGRQSPLDEQYF. Written as DNA, the CDR3 is TGTGCCACCAGGGGCCGACAGAGCCCACTGGACGAGCAGTACTTC.

The chain recombines TRBV6-5 with TRBJ1-5; 8 bases fit TRBD1. Per germline, CDR1 MNHEY and CDR2 SVGAGI. J lost 5 bases, V lost 6 bases, and 6 bases had no gene match. This CDR3 region has 14 residues. The CDR3 loop is CASSPGQGYQPQHF. The CDR3 nucleotides are TGTGCCAGCAGCCCTGGACAGGGATATCAGCCCCAGCATTTT.

The chain carries TRBV6-5 and TRBJ1-1; the D gene is possibly TRBD1 (5 bases). Germline V gives CDR1 MNHEY, CDR2 SVGAGI. Trimming shortened V by 6 bases and J by 2 bases, and 13 bases separated the two germline ends. The CDR3 totals 14 residues. The CDR3 here is CASRTSGGNTEAFF. CDR3 nucleotides: TGTGCCAGCAGGACCTCGGGGGGAAACACTGAAGCTTTCTTT.

The genes are TRBV19 and TRBJ1-4; the D is unclear. The CDR3 contains 12 residues. V was pared by 5 bases and J by 4 bases, with 5 bases between. The germline CDR1 and CDR2 sequences are LNHDA and SQIVND (reference sequence). The CDR3 reads CASSFYNEKLFF. In DNA form, the CDR3 reads TGTGCCAGTAGTTTTTATAATGAAAAACTGTTTTTT.

This clone was detected only once. J is TRBJ2-5 and V is TRBV2, with 8 bases identical to TRBD2. The V gene's germline CDR1 is SNHLY and CDR2 FYNNEI. The CDR3 totals 14 residues. The V and J ends lost 8 bases and 4 bases, in that order; junction bases with no gene match: 9. The CDR3: CASEGRGGLETQYF. CDR3 DNA: TGTGCCAGCGAGGGACGGGGGGGCCTAGAGACCCAGTACTTC.

V and J are TRBV11-2 and TRBJ1-2, with D unresolved. Trimming took off 5 bases at V and 8 bases at J, with 9 bases between the two ends. This CDR3 spans 11 amino acids. Per germline, CDR1 SGHAT and CDR2 FQNNGV. The CDR3 is CASSRVRGYTF. In nucleotides, the CDR3 is TGTGCCAGCAGCCGGGTTCGGGGCTACACCTTC.

The chain uses TRBV25-1 and TRBJ2-7; TRBD2 matches at 7 bases. Looked up from germline, CDR1 is MGHDK and CDR2 is SYGVNS. This CDR3 spans 13 amino acids. Trimming at V came to 1 base and at J to 7 bases, leaving 4 bases not matched to a gene. The CDR3: CASSEWEGKEQYF. CDR3 sequence (DNA): TGTGCCAGCAGTGAATGGGAGGGGAAAGAGCAGTACTTC.

In the case of this clone: A junction end diverges from the germline sequence, so it may reflect a read error. The chain uses TRBV7-7 and TRBJ2-2, with a possible D match to TRBD1 (5 bases). The germline V gene has CDR1 SSHAT and CDR2 FNYEAQ (reference sequence). This CDR3 has 13 amino acids. The CDR3 here is CASSLQVSGELFF. CDR3 bases: TGTGCTAGCAGCTTACAGGTTTCCGGGGAGCTGTTTTTT.

The chain uses TRBV29-1 and TRBJ2-3, with D perhaps matching TRBD2 (6 bases). CDR1 and CDR2 (germline): SQVTM, ANQGSEA. The CDR3 spans 13 residues. V was trimmed by 8 bases and J by 5 bases, leaving 17 bases between them. CDR3 sequence: CSFRVVGGDTQYF. The CDR3 nucleotides read TGCAGCTTCCGAGTCGTGGGGGGAGATACGCAGTATTTT.

The chain carries TRBV12-5 and TRBJ2-2; 10 bases line up with TRBD2. After removal of 6 bases from V and 4 bases from J, the junction contained 17 bases not matched to a gene. Germline V gene sequence: CDR1 LGHNT, CDR2 FRNRAP. The CDR3 length is 19 residues. The CDR3 loop reads CASGIIPDGRTSGTGELFF. Here the CDR3 DNA reads TGTGCTAGTGGCATAATACCCGACGGGCGGACTAGCGGCACCGGGGAGCTGTTTTTT. Full variable domain (rest looked up from reference TRBV12-5 and TRBJ2-2): DARVTQTPRHKVTEMGQEVTMRCQPILGHNTVFWYRQTMMQGLELLAYFRNRAPLDDSGMPKDRFSAEMPDATLATLKIQPSEPRDSAVYFCASGIIPDGRTSGTGELFFGEGSRLTVL.

V is TRBV18 and J is TRBJ2-7; no clear D. V dropped 0 bases and J dropped 3 bases, with 12 bases sitting between them. CDR1 is KGHSH, CDR2 LQKENI, per germline. The CDR3 has 15 residues. The CDR3 DNA is TGTGCCAGCTCACCACCTCTCCAGGATAACTACGAGCAGTACTTC. It codes for CASSPPLQDNYEQYF.

The chain links TRBV18 to TRBJ1-1; possible D gene TRBD1, 6 bases. This CDR3 comprises 13 residues. Looked up from germline, CDR1 is KGHSH and CDR2 is LQKENI. V shed 5 bases and J shed 1 base, with 8 bases lying between them. In DNA form, the CDR3 reads TGTGCCAGCTCAGTACAGGGGAACACTGAAGCTTTCTTT. Translated: CASSVQGNTEAFF.

This chain joins TRBV6-4 and TRBJ2-5; 7 bases are a match to TRBD1. V was pared by 4 bases and J by 2 bases, with 4 bases of the junction left unmatched. Germline V gene lookup returns CDR1 MRHNA and CDR2 SNTAGT. This CDR3 comprises 14 residues. The CDR3 DNA reads as TGTGCCAGCAGTGGGGGACAGCCTCAAGAGACCCAGTACTTC. It yields the protein CASSGGQPQETQYF.